The 18 T cell receptor beta chains given below trace back to one sample, sequenced in a study of shared clonotypes between healthy human individuals. Data came from immunoSEQ multiplex PCR; TCRdb stores just in-frame clones and leaves some out. The table has about 680,000 clones, around 90% seen once. Positively selected for CCR7, the CD45RO-negative cells used as naive CD8 cells excluded terminally differentiated effector memory CD45RA+ cells. Sequenced material: naive CD8+ T cells sorted from blood. These receptors were obtained from a man aged 25 to 45 in good health.

As for this clone: Additional DNA sequences in this sample encode the identical CDR3. This chain connects TRBV7-9 to TRBJ2-7; TRBD1 matches 7 bases. Germline lookup yields CDR1 SEHNR and CDR2 FQNEAQ (reference sequence). The CDR3 consists of 14 residues. V lost 3 bases, J lost 2 bases, and 4 bases stayed unmatched. CDR3 coding DNA: TGTGCCAGCAGCTTCCGGGACAGACCCTACGAGCAGTACTTC. This encodes CASSFRDRPYEQYF.

This clone appeared once. This sequence joins TRBV5-8 and TRBJ1-1; the D gene is possibly TRBD1 (6 bases). Trimming shortened V by 1 base and J by 5 bases, and 9 bases separated the two germline ends. Germline V lookup: CDR1 SGHTS, CDR2 YDEGEE. CDR3 length equals 13 residues. The CDR3 nucleotides read TGTGCCAGCAGCTTGCAAGGGGGGACTGAAGCTTTCTTT. Amino acid sequence: CASSLQGGTEAFF.

V is TRBV13 and J is TRBJ2-7; no reliable D call. The V gene lost 0 bases and the J gene lost 2 bases, with 8 bases spanning the gap. The germline V gene encodes CDR1 PRHDT and CDR2 FYEKMQ (reference sequence). This CDR3 contains 14 residues. CDR3 sequence: CASSLGQAPYEQYF. The CDR3 DNA reads TGTGCCAGCAGCTTAGGACAAGCACCCTACGAGCAGTACTTC.

The V gene is TRBV7-9, the J gene TRBJ2-2, with 10 bases that match TRBD2. This CDR3 contains 18 residues. Germline loops: CDR1 SEHNR, CDR2 FQNEAQ (reference sequence). V dropped 6 bases and J dropped 2; count of bases not matched to a gene: 12. The CDR3 is CASRPLFGTSENTGELFF. The CDR3 region has the DNA TGTGCCAGCAGACCACTATTTGGGACTAGCGAAAACACCGGGGAGCTGTTTTTT.

The chain uses TRBV27 and TRBJ2-5; D may be TRBD2 (6 bases). Trimming removed 5 bases at V and 5 bases at J, with 24 bases between. CDR3 length: 17 residues. The germline V gene has CDR1 MNHEY and CDR2 SMNVEV (reference sequence). DNA of the CDR3: TGTGCCAGCAGTCCCTTGTCGGGTGAGGGGAGGCGGGAGACCCAGTACTTC. Translating it yields CASSPLSGEGRRETQYF.

The CDR3 region has the DNA TGTGCCAGCTCACCAAGAGACAGACTAAATGAAAAACTGTTTTTT. It yields the protein CASSPRDRLNEKLFF. V usage is TRBV18 and J usage is TRBJ1-4, with D possibly being TRBD1 (5 bases). CDR1 is KGHSH, CDR2 LQKENI, per germline. The CDR3 has 15 residues. Trimming stripped 2 bases from V and 5 bases from J, with 12 bases between.

The chain joins TRBV4-1 to TRBJ2-7; weak D call: TRBD2 (5 bases). The CDR3 is 15 residues long. In germline, CDR1 is MGHRA, CDR2 YSYEKL. The germline V and J ends were trimmed by 8 bases and 1 base, with 18 bases remaining between them. CDR3 sequence: CASGWRHGTSYEQYF. The CDR3 DNA follows: TGCGCCAGCGGTTGGAGGCACGGAACGTCCTACGAGCAGTACTTC.

This clone was found a few times. The chain joins TRBV5-1 to TRBJ2-7; TRBD1 matches at 8 bases. The V gene's germline CDR1 is SGHRS and CDR2 YFSETQ. J lost 4 bases, V lost 1 base, and 4 bases had no gene match. This CDR3 spans 14 amino acids. The CDR3 sequence is CASSLRRGQYEQYF. The CDR3 DNA reads TGCGCCAGCAGCTTGCGCAGGGGGCAGTACGAGCAGTACTTC.

This clone was found a few times. The chain combines TRBV2 with TRBJ2-7; D might be TRBD2 (5 bases). The length of the CDR3 is 12 residues. With 10 bases removed from V and 2 bases from J, the gap between germline ends came to 12 bases. Germline CDR1 is SNHLY and CDR2 is FYNNEI. The CDR3 region is CATHGVAYEQYF. The DNA of the CDR3 is TGTGCCACCCACGGGGTAGCCTACGAGCAGTACTTC.

The chain couples TRBV4-1 to TRBJ2-7, with D perhaps TRBD1 (6 bases). This CDR3 contains 16 residues. The germline gives CDR1 MGHRA, CDR2 YSYEKL. V dropped 0 bases and J dropped 0 bases, with 12 bases sitting between them. The CDR3 loop reads CASSQEWDTVSYEQYF. CDR3 coding DNA: TGCGCCAGCAGCCAAGAGTGGGACACTGTCTCCTACGAGCAGTACTTC.

The chain uses TRBV7-9 and TRBJ2-1, with D unresolved. With 7 bases removed from V and 4 bases from J, the gap between germline ends came to 17 bases. The CDR3 covers 15 residues. CDR1 and CDR2 from the germline V gene are SEHNR and FQNEAQ (reference sequence). The CDR3 protein is CASTPAPDNYNEQFF. The CDR3 DNA is TGTGCCAGCACACCGGCCCCCGACAATTACAATGAGCAGTTCTTC.

The chain has TRBV2 and TRBJ2-7, with 7 bases aligning to TRBD2. Germline V lookup: CDR1 SNHLY, CDR2 FYNNEI. V shed 7 bases, J shed 6 bases, and the junction held 6 bases outside the gene matches. The CDR3 spans 12 residues. CDR3 amino acids: CASKAGAFEQYF. The CDR3 nucleotides are TGTGCCAGCAAGGCGGGAGCTTTCGAGCAGTACTTC.

The chain joins TRBV12-1 to TRBJ2-1; no check of the table's D call, TRBD2, against the DNA was made. TRBV12-1 is a pseudogene locus. This CDR3 has 17 amino acids. Here the CDR3 reads CASSFDTGTSGTGEQFF. The CDR3 DNA reads TGTGCCAGCAGCTTTGATACCGGGACTAGCGGGACTGGTGAGCAGTTCTTC.

The CDR3 sequence: CASSYRGGKSYEQYF. CDR3 sequence (DNA): TGTGCCAGCAGCTACCGGGGGGGGAAGAGCTACGAGCAGTACTTC. The chain has TRBV7-6 and TRBJ2-7; 8 bases fit TRBD2. Germline V gives CDR1 SGHVS, CDR2 FNYEAQ. V shed 4 bases and J 3 bases; nucleotides not matched to a gene: 8. This CDR3 region has 15 residues.

The CDR3 region has the DNA TGTGCCAGCAGCTCCCGGGAGTCAGATACGCAGTATTTT. Protein sequence: CASSSRESDTQYF. The V and J genes are TRBV9 and TRBJ2-3; maybe TRBD2 (6 bases). The CDR3 runs 13 residues. From germline, CDR1 is SGDLS and CDR2 YYNGEE. Trimming took off 4 bases at V and 4 bases at J, with 10 bases between the two ends. Supplemented by reference TRBV9 and TRBJ2-3, the full variable domain reads DSGVTQTPKHLITATGQRVTLRCSPRSGDLSVYWYQQSLDQGLQFLIQYYNGEERAKGNILERFSAQQFPDLHSELNLSSLELGDSALYFCASSSRESDTQYFGPGTRLTVL.

The J gene is TRBJ2-7, the V gene TRBV10-3, with 15 positions matching TRBD2. With V trimmed by 8 bases and J by 7 bases, 0 bases remained unmatched. This CDR3 is 12 amino acids long. Germline V lookup: CDR1 ENHRY, CDR2 SYGVKD. CDR3: CAIGTSGREQYF. The CDR3 DNA reads TGTGCCATCGGGACTAGCGGGAGGGAGCAGTACTTC.

This chain connects TRBV9 to TRBJ2-1, with TRBD2 matching 8 bases. This CDR3 region has 13 residues. From germline, CDR1 is SGDLS and CDR2 YYNGEE. Losses at the gene ends were 3 bases for V and 12 bases for J; bases not matched to a gene: 8. CDR3 region: CASSAGTSLAQFF. CDR3 nucleotide sequence: TGTGCCAGCAGCGCGGGGACTAGTTTAGCGCAGTTCTTC.

The V gene is TRBV29-1, the J gene TRBJ1-5; TRBD1 matches 7 bases. Germline V gene lookup returns CDR1 SQVTM and CDR2 ANQGSEA. CDR3 length equals 15 residues. V dropped 8 bases and J dropped 0; count of bases not matched to a gene: 10. The CDR3: CSPRGGRDSNQPQHF. As DNA, the CDR3 is TGCAGCCCTCGAGGGGGCAGGGATAGCAATCAGCCCCAGCATTTT.